This is a list of T cell receptor beta chains from one sample in a study of identical twins. TCRdb re-derived calls from the 5' RACE reads in MiXCR, one entry per CDR3 protein. The sample contains about 260,000 distinct CDR3 sequences, around 7% of which appear only once. These data were also filed under a second study, of yellow fever vaccine responses in identical twins.

Sequencing was performed on memory (CD45RO+) T cells sorted from blood. The source is a woman aged 18 to 35 in good health. Each CDR3 is given with its conserved first and last residue.

>13|TRBJ2-5|TRBV6-1
CASKRGAGETQYF
>13|TRBJ1-1|TRBV20-1
CSASGTGVAEAFF
>15|TRBJ2-5|TRBV11-2
CASSIGTGQGETQYF
>13|TRBJ1-5|TRBV5-1
CASSLFGDQPQHF
>13|TRBJ2-1|TRBV7-6
CASSFGQNNEQFF
>15|TRBJ2-3|TRBV4-1
CASSLEGGVSDTQYF
>13|TRBJ1-1|TRBV12-3/TRBV12-4
CASSLGQDTEAFF
>17|TRBJ2-2|TRBV21-1
CASSLAGGTENAGELFF
>15|TRBJ2-2|TRBV5-1
CASSLTIDNTGELFF
>16|TRBJ1-2|TRBV7-9
CASSLTLDGANYGYTF
>12|TRBJ2-5|TRBV2
CASSESGETQYF
>13|TRBJ2-7|TRBV5-1
CASREEGGYEQYF
>17|TRBJ2-1|TRBV4-1
CASSQDFQTSGSNEQFF
>18|TRBJ2-1|TRBV12-3/TRBV12-4
CASSLTGTSGGFLNEQFF
>16|TRBJ2-3|TRBV15
CATSRGTSGGADMQYF
>11|TRBJ2-3|TRBV7-2
CASGGASTQYF
>14|TRBJ2-2|TRBV6-1
CASMGLANTGELFF
>16|TRBJ1-2|TRBV6-1
CASTYQQAPTDYGYTF
>15|TRBJ2-2|TRBV5-1
CASRPDRANTGELFF
>15|TRBJ2-1|TRBV24-1
CATSADRGSYNEQFF
>15|TRBJ2-1|TRBV11-1
CASSLETGAYNEQFF
>15|TRBJ1-2|TRBV7-9
CASSLDGGFDYGYTF
>18|TRBJ2-3|TRBV28
CASRPLAGGPFLTDTQYF
>16|TRBJ2-3|TRBV29-1
CSVVPSTRGYTDTQYF
>13|TRBJ1-2|TRBV15
CATSRDGVEGYTF
>8|TRBJ2-3|TRBV27
CASMEQYF
>16|TRBJ2-1|TRBV9
CASSVEGGSSYNEQFF
>13|TRBJ2-5|TRBV2
CASRPPAQETQYF
>11|TRBJ2-3|TRBV6-6
CASSRSDTQYF
>13|TRBJ1-2|TRBV7-8
CASSLGSSGGYTF
>12|TRBJ1-1|TRBV2
CASSEGYTEAFF
>14|TRBJ2-7|TRBV3-1
CASSQGNRGAKRYF
>16|TRBJ2-3|TRBV9
CASSVVAGTSTDTQYF
>12|TRBJ1-2|TRBV3-1
CATVATGGPYTF
>19|TRBJ2-2|TRBV11-1
CSSSPGAILAGANTGELFF
>15|TRBJ2-3|TRBV10-2
CASSQTSWDTDTQYF
>15|TRBJ2-7|TRBV28
CASSPSGTNSYEQYF
>12|TRBJ2-5|TRBV20-1
CSVPGQGETQYF
>17|TRBJ1-3|TRBV10-3
CAISDPTESGSGNTIYF